This entry concerns a single T cell receptor beta chain. The source of the sample is a study of blood T cell repertoires in COVID-19. Study details: Both acute and convalescent COVID-19 samples were obtained from the United States, Italy and Spain. PBMCs, B-cell-depleted T cells, or T cells were the source of the cDNA or gDNA that made up the material.

CDR3 length equals 14 residues. V was clipped by 8 bases and J by 3 bases; unmatched bases: 4. CDR1 and CDR2 from the germline V gene are MDHEN and SYDVKM. Authors' data handling: Cell counts per sample came from amplifying reference gene primers. The protocol was immunoSEQ multiplex PCR, while the TCRdb copy is restricted to in-frame clones and leaves out a portion. D and trimming were read from the DNA, whereas the V and J calls and clone size are those reported in that table. The repertoire includes 88,000 or so clones, around 78% of them detected once, and around 10% sits in the top ten. This sequence joins TRBV28 and TRBJ2-3, with TRBD2 matching 11 bases. Sequencing was performed on peripheral blood. The origin of this receptor is a human donor in a cohort sampled during active COVID-19. The CDR3 loop reads CASQPSGRTDTQYF. DNA for the CDR3: TGTGCCAGCCAGCCTAGCGGGAGGACAGATACGCAGTATTTT.